This paragraph covers one T cell receptor (beta chain) sequence. Its antigen is still unknown. The data originate from a study of cytomegalovirus exposure and HLA in healthy donors. Study findings and constraints: As immune exposure information, only CMV serostatus was available.

Looked up from germline, CDR1 is SGHTA and CDR2 is FQGNSA. The trim removed 1 base at V and 6 bases at J, leaving 3 bases unmatched. The CDR3 length is 15 residues. The PCR had 60 Vbeta and 13 Jbeta primers. The repertoire was sequenced with immunoSEQ multiplex PCR; TCRdb's copy has only in-frame clones and lacks some. This table holds about 170,000 clones. The sequenced material came from PBMCs. V is TRBV7-2 and J is TRBJ2-2; 9 nucleotides agree with TRBD1. This sequence originates from a woman aged 55-75 years in good health and CMV-seronegative. CDR3: CASSLGGTGPGELFF. Written as DNA, the CDR3 is TGTGCCAGCAGCTTAGGGGGGACAGGGCCCGGGGAGCTGTTTTTT. Full variable domain (missing parts from reference TRBV7-2 and TRBJ2-2): GAGVSQSPSNKVTEKGKDVELRCDPISGHTALYWYRQSLGQGLEFLIYFQGNSAPDKSGLPSDRFSAERTGGSVSTLTIQRTQQEDSAVYLCASSLGGTGPGELFFGEGSRLTVL.